This TCR beta chain was captured by sequencing in a study of T cell changes during pregnancy in multiple sclerosis. The assay was immunoSEQ multiplex PCR, and TCRdb's table has in-frame clones only and misses some. The sample includes around 36,000 clones, around nine tenths seen only once; the top ten take 7.8%. This clonotype originated in a female donor with multiple sclerosis, enrolled in a pregnancy study. The source material was CD8+ T cells from peripheral blood mononuclear cells, sampled before pregnancy.

CDR3 DNA sequence: TGTGCCAGCAGTTTATACAGGGTGGCCAACACCGGGGAGCTGTTTTTT. Translated, it gives CASSLYRVANTGELFF. The chain recombines TRBV27 with TRBJ2-2, with D perhaps matching TRBD1 (6 bases). The CDR3 has 16 amino acids. V shed 1 base and J shed 2 bases, with 11 bases lying between them. Germline V CDR1 and CDR2: MNHEY, SMNVEV (reference sequence).